This T cell receptor (beta chain) was captured in a study of blood T cells in healthy people across ages. Each sample yielded at least 5.5 micrograms of PBMC total RNA. For the second PCR, which ran for about 6 to 11 cycles, a sample-barcoded 5' primer and a J-beta primer mix were used. A single record per CDR3 protein comes from TCRdb applying MiXCR to the 5' RACE reads. Among just over 800,000 distinct CDR3 sequences, around 62% were seen once, and the ten largest hold about a quarter. The CDR3 is made up of 15 amino acids. V was pared by 5 bases and J by 1 base, with 11 bases between. Germline V gene data show CDR1 as SGHTA and CDR2 as FQGTGA.

V and J are TRBV7-3 and TRBJ2-2; D not resolved. The sequence was obtained from a man aged 25-45 years in good health. The sequencing input was blood. The CDR3 region is CASSPRRLNTGELFF. The CDR3 nucleotides are TGTGCCAGCAGCCCCCGCAGGTTGAACACCGGGGAGCTGTTTTTT.